Listed below are T cell receptor beta chains from one sample, sequenced in a study of shared clonotypes between healthy human individuals. The assay was immunoSEQ multiplex PCR, and TCRdb's table has in-frame clones only and misses some. In the table there are millions of clones, around 95% of which are singletons. The sequenced sample was naive CD4+ T cells sorted from blood. The origin of the receptors is a young man in good health. Both conserved end residues are part of each CDR3. Each record gives: CDR3 length, J gene, clone size, D gene, V gene, CDR3 protein, CDR3 DNA. The D gene is left open where the match is weak. Clone size is shown for a subset of rows, as once, few, many or a class of expanded clone.

>16|TRBJ2-1|NA|TRBD2|TRBV9
CASSGDGREGNNEQFF
TGTGCCAGCAGCGGAGATGGGCGGGAGGGGAACAATGAGCAGTTCTTC
>13|TRBJ1-2|NA|TRBD1|TRBV28
CASRTTGADGYTF
TGTGCCAGCAGAACCACAGGGGCTGACGGCTACACCTTC
>19|TRBJ2-7|NA|NA|TRBV30
CAWSVQDRYVAAPWGEQYF
TGTGCCTGGAGTGTACAGGACCGATACGTAGCGGCCCCTTGGGGGGAGCAGTACTTC
>12|TRBJ1-2|NA|NA|TRBV18
CASSVGDYGYTF
TGTGCCAGCTCAGTGGGGGACTATGGCTACACCTTC
>14|TRBJ2-7|NA|NA|TRBV28
CASRDRGFSYEQYF
TGTGCCAGCAGAGACAGAGGATTTTCCTACGAGCAGTACTTC
>13|TRBJ1-3|NA|NA|TRBV5-1
CASSKGSGNTIYF
TGCGCCAGCAGCAAGGGATCTGGAAACACCATATATTTT
>14|TRBJ2-5|NA|NA|TRBV6-1
CASSEGTLQETQYF
TGTGCCAGCAGCGAAGGGACTCTCCAAGAGACCCAGTACTTC
>13|TRBJ2-4|NA|NA|TRBV10-3
CAISETQGNIQYF
TGTGCCATCAGTGAAACGCAAGGTAACATTCAGTACTTC
>14|TRBJ2-7|NA|NA|TRBV6-1
CASSERALTYEQYF
TGTGCCAGCAGTGAACGGGCCCTCACCTACGAGCAGTACTTC
>12|TRBJ2-1|NA|NA|TRBV11-3
CASSLRGDEQFF
TGTGCCAGCAGCCTAAGGGGGGATGAGCAGTTCTTC
>13|TRBJ1-1|NA|NA|TRBV11-2
CASSLGGGSEAFF
TGTGCCAGCAGCTTAGGGGGAGGGAGTGAAGCTTTCTTT
>15|TRBJ1-6|NA|TRBD1|TRBV5-4
CASSHPGQGGSPLHF
TGTGCCAGCAGTCATCCGGGACAGGGAGGTTCACCCCTCCACTTT
>13|TRBJ1-4|NA|TRBD1|TRBV2
CASRGTGAEKLFF
TGTGCCAGCAGAGGGACAGGGGCGGAAAAACTGTTTTTT
>16|TRBJ2-3|NA|NA|TRBV5-6
CASSLVQGFHMDTQYF
TGTGCCAGCAGCTTGGTACAGGGTTTTCACATGGATACGCAGTATTTT
>11|TRBJ1-2|NA|NA|TRBV20-1
CSPGTAAGYTF
TGCAGCCCCGGGACGGCTGCTGGCTACACCTTC
>15|TRBJ1-1|NA|NA|TRBV5-1
CASSNNLSAWTEAFF
TGCGCCAGCAGCAATAACCTTTCGGCTTGGACTGAAGCTTTCTTT
>15|TRBJ2-5|NA|TRBD1|TRBV14
CASSPYSTGSETQYF
TGTGCCAGCAGCCCATATTCGACAGGGTCAGAGACCCAGTACTTC
>15|TRBJ1-6|NA|TRBD1|TRBV28
CASLSGQGFNSPLHF
TGTGCCAGCCTCTCGGGACAGGGGTTTAATTCACCCCTCCACTTT
>13|TRBJ1-2|NA|NA|TRBV11-2
CASSPDSLYGYTF
TGTGCCAGCAGCCCGGACAGTCTCTATGGCTACACCTTC
>14|TRBJ1-6|NA|TRBD1|TRBV18
CASSPGTGNSPLHF
TGTGCCAGCTCACCGGGGACAGGGAATTCACCCCTCCACTTT
>14|TRBJ1-1|NA|NA|TRBV6-6
CASSFSTGNTEAFF
TGTGCCAGCAGTTTCTCCACGGGGAACACTGAAGCTTTCTTT
>11|TRBJ1-3|NA|NA|TRBV20-1
CSASQGNTIYF
TGCAGTGCTAGCCAGGGGAACACCATATATTTT
>12|TRBJ2-1|NA|TRBD1|TRBV28
CARDRVRNEQFF
TGTGCCAGGGACAGGGTGCGCAATGAGCAGTTCTTC
>15|TRBJ1-2|once|TRBD1|TRBV2
CASRKGQGQNYGYTF
TGTGCCAGCAGAAAGGGACAGGGACAGAACTATGGCTACACCTTC
>12|TRBJ2-7|NA|NA|TRBV7-6
CASSLEGPEQYF
TGTGCCAGCAGCTTAGAAGGGCCCGAGCAGTACTTC
>15|TRBJ2-3|few|NA|TRBV9
CASSVGARNTDTQYF
TGTGCCAGCAGCGTAGGGGCCAGAAACACAGATACGCAGTATTTT
>13|TRBJ2-3|NA|NA|TRBV6-1
CASRTESTDTQYF
TGTGCCAGTAGGACAGAGAGCACAGATACGCAGTATTTT
>12|TRBJ2-3|NA|TRBD2|TRBV28
CASSAGGLPQYF
TGTGCCAGCAGTGCGGGGGGTCTTCCGCAGTATTTT
>16|TRBJ1-4|NA|TRBD1|TRBV5-6
CASSSGTGRTNEKLFF
TGTGCCAGCAGCTCCGGGACAGGTCGGACTAATGAAAAACTGTTTTTT
>14|TRBJ1-2|NA|NA|TRBV7-9
CASSLDRVSYGYTF
TGTGCCAGCAGCTTAGATAGGGTATCCTATGGCTACACCTTC
>14|TRBJ1-3|NA|NA|TRBV18
CASSPGHLGNTIYF
TGTGCCAGCTCACCGGGACATCTCGGAAACACCATATATTTT
>18|TRBJ1-6|NA|TRBD1|TRBV30
CAWSYYRTGTGTNSPLHF
TGTGCCTGGAGCTACTATCGGACAGGGACCGGAACAAATTCACCCCTCCACTTT
>15|TRBJ1-1|NA|NA|TRBV9
CASSVDERPNTEAFF
TGTGCCAGCAGCGTAGACGAGAGACCGAACACTGAAGCTTTCTTT
>15|TRBJ1-2|once|TRBD1|TRBV30
CAWSVRGTGGPGYTF
TGTGCCTGGAGTGTACGTGGGACAGGGGGTCCTGGCTACACCTTC
>15|TRBJ1-3|NA|NA|TRBV30
CAWSVVRSSGNTIYF
TGTGCCTGGAGTGTCGTAAGGAGCTCTGGAAACACCATATATTTT
>15|TRBJ2-3|once|TRBD2|TRBV10-1
CASSETSGGLDTQYF
TGCGCCAGCAGTGAGACTAGCGGGGGTCTTGATACGCAGTATTTT
>15|TRBJ1-3|NA|NA|TRBV6-5
CASRAPGGSGNTIYF
TGTGCCAGCAGGGCCCCGGGGGGCTCTGGAAACACCATATATTTT
>14|TRBJ2-5|NA|NA|TRBV5-4
CASSPGLHLETQYF
TGTGCCAGCAGCCCCGGGCTTCACTTAGAGACCCAGTACTTC
>14|TRBJ2-1|few|NA|TRBV11-2
CASTRGGGGNEQFF
TGTGCCAGCACCCGAGGGGGCGGGGGCAATGAGCAGTTCTTC
>11|TRBJ1-4|NA|NA|TRBV30
CAWSRKEKLFF
TGTGCCTGGAGTAGGAAAGAAAAACTGTTTTTT
>14|TRBJ1-6|NA|TRBD1|TRBV30
CAWSSRDRASPLHF
TGTGCCTGGAGTAGCCGGGACAGGGCTTCACCCCTCCACTTT
>13|TRBJ2-2|NA|NA|TRBV10-3
CAITQGNTGELFF
TGTGCCATCACACAGGGGAACACCGGGGAGCTGTTTTTT
>15|TRBJ1-2|NA|NA|TRBV6-6
CASSYHNGVALGYTF
TGTGCCAGCAGTTACCATAATGGGGTCGCACTAGGCTACACCTTC
>16|TRBJ2-7|once|TRBD1|TRBV12-5
CASGPNPDRGGYEQYF
TGTGCTAGTGGCCCAAACCCGGACAGGGGGGGATACGAGCAGTACTTC
>16|TRBJ2-2|NA|TRBD1|TRBV27
CASSLGTGRNTGELFF
TGTGCCAGCAGTCTAGGGACAGGGAGGAACACCGGGGAGCTGTTTTTT
>15|TRBJ2-3|NA|TRBD2|TRBV30
CAWSLRRGGADTQYF
TGTGCCTGGAGTCTAAGGCGGGGGGGGGCAGATACGCAGTATTTT
>13|TRBJ1-2|NA|TRBD1|TRBV5-6
CASRRGQAYGYTF
TGTGCCAGCAGACGAGGACAGGCCTATGGCTACACCTTC
>14|TRBJ2-5|NA|NA|TRBV5-1
CASSLGRAQETQYF
TGCGCCAGCAGCTTGGGCAGGGCACAAGAGACCCAGTACTTC